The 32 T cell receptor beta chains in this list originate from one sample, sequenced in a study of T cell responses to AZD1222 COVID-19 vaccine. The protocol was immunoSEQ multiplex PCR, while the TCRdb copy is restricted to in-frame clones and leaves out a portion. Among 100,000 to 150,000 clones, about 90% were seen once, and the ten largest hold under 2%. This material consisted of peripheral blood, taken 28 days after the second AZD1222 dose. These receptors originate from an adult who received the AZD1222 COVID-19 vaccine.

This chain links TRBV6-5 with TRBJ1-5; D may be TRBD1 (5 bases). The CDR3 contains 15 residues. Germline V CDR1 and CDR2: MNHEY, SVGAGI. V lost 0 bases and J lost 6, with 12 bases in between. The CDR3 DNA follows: TGTGCCAGCAGTTACTCGTATGGCAGGGCTCAGCCCCAGCATTTT. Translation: CASSYSYGRAQPQHF.

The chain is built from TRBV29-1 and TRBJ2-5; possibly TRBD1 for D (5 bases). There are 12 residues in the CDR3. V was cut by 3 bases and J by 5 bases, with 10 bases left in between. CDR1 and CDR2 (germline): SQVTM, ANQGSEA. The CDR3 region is CSVDRQWETQYF. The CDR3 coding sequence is TGCAGCGTTGATCGACAGTGGGAGACCCAGTACTTC.

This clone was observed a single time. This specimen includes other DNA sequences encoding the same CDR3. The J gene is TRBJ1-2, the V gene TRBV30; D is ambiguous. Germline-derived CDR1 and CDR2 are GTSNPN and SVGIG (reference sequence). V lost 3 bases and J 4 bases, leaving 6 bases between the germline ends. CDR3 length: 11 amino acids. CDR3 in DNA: TGTGCCTGGAGCGGAGGCTATGGCTACACCTTC. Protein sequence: CAWSGGYGYTF.

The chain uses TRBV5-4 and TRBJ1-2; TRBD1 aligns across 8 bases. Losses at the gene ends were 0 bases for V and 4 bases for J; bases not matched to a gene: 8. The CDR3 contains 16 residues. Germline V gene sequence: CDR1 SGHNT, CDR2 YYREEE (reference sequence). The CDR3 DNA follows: TGTGCCAGCAGCTTGGCTGGGGGCAGGGGGCTCTATGGCTACACCTTC. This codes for CASSLAGGRGLYGYTF.

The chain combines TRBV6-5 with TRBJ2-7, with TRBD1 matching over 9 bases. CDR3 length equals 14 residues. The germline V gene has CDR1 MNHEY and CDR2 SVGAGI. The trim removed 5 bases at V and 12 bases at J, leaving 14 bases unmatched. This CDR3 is CASSPGTGSGHGYF. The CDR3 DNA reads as TGTGCCAGCAGTCCCGGGACAGGGTCGGGCCACGGGTACTTC.

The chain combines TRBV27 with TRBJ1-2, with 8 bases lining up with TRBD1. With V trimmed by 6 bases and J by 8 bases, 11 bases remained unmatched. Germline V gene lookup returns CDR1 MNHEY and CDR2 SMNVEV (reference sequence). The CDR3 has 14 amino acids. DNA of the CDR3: TGTGCCAGCAGCCGGGACAGGACTTCCTGGGGCTACACCTTC. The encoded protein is CASSRDRTSWGYTF.

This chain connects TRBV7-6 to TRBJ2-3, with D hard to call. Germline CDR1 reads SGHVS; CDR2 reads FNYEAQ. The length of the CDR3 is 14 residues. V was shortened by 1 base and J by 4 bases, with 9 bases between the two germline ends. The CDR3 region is CASSLGLGADTQYF. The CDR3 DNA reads TGTGCCAGCAGCTTAGGTCTTGGGGCAGATACGCAGTATTTT.

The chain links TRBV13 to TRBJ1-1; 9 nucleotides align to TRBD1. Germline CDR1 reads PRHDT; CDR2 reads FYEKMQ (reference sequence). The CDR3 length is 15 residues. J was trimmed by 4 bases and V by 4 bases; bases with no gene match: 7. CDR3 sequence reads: CASSSGTGIGTEAFF. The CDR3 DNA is TGTGCCAGCAGCTCCGGGACAGGGATCGGCACTGAAGCTTTCTTT. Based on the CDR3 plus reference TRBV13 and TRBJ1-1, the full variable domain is AAGVIQSPRHLIKEKRETATLKCYPIPRHDTVYWYQQGPGQDPQFLISFYEKMQSDKGSIPDRFSAQQFSDYHSELNMSSLELGDSALYFCASSSGTGIGTEAFFGQGTRLTVV.

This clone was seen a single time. Here the CDR3 DNA reads TGCGCCAGCAGCTTGGCCGGGCAGGGGGTTGCCTATGGCTACACCTTC. Encoded protein: CASSLAGQGVAYGYTF. The chain couples TRBV5-1 to TRBJ1-2; 7 bases fit TRBD1. Trimming removed 0 bases from V and 4 bases from J; junction bases left unmatched: 9. The CDR3 length is 16 residues. Germline V gives CDR1 SGHRS, CDR2 YFSETQ.

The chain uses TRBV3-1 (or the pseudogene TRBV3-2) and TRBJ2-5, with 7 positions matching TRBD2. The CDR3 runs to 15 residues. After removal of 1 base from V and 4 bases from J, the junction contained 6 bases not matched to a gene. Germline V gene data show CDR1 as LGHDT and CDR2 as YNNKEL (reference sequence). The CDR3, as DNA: TGTGCCAGCAGCCAAGTGTCTGGGGGGGGAGAGACCCAGTACTTC. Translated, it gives CASSQVSGGGETQYF.

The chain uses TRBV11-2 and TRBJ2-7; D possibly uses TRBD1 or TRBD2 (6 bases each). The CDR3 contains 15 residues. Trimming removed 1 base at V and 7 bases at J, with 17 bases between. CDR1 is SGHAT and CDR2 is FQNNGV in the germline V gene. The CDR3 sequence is CASSLVGRGASEQYF. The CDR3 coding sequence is TGTGCCAGCAGCTTAGTGGGAAGGGGGGCGAGTGAGCAGTACTTC.

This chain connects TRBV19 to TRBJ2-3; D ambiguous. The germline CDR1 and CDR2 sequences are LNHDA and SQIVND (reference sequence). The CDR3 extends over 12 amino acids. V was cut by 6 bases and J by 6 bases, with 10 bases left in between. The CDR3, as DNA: TGTGCCAGTAGCTCAGACGGGGATACGCAGTATTTT. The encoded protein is CASSSDGDTQYF.

CDR3 sequence (DNA): TGTGCCAGCAGTGATTCGCACAGGGCTACTTTGCCCCAGCATTTT. Translating it yields CASSDSHRATLPQHF. The V call is TRBV2, the J call TRBJ1-5, with D possibly TRBD1 on 6 matching bases. This CDR3 contains 15 residues. V was shortened by 3 bases and J by 9 bases, with 18 bases between the two germline ends. Germline CDR1 is SNHLY and CDR2 is FYNNEI.

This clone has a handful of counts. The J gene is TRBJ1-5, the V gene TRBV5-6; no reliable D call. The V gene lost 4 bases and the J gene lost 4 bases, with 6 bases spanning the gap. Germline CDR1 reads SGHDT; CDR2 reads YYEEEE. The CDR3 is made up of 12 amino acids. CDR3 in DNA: TGTGCCAGCAGCCCCCAAAATCAGCCCCAGCATTTT. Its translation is CASSPQNQPQHF.

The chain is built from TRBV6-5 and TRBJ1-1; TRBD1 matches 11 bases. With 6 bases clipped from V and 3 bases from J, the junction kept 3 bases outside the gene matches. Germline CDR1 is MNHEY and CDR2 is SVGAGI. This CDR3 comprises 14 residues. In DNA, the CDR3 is TGTGCCAGCAGGGGGGACAGGGGGTACACTGAAGCTTTCTTT. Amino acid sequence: CASRGDRGYTEAFF.

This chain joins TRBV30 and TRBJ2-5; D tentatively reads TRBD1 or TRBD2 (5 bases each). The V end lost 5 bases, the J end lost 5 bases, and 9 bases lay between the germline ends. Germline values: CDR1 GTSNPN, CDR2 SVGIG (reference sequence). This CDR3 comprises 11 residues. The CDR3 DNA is TGTGCCTGGGGTCGGGACGAGACCCAGTACTTC. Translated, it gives CAWGRDETQYF.

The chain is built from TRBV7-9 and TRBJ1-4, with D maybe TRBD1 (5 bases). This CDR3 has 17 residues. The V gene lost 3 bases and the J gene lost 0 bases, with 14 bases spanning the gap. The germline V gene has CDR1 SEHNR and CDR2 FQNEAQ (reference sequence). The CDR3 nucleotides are TGTGCCAGCAGCTTGGGGCGGAACCCCGCAACTAATGAAAAACTGTTTTTT. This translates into CASSLGRNPATNEKLFF.

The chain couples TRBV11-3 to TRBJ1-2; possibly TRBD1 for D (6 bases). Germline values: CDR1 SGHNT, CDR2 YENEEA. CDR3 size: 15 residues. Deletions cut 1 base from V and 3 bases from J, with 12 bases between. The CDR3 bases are TGTGCCAGCAGCTTAGGGGCAGGGGAGTACTATGGCTACACCTTC. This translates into CASSLGAGEYYGYTF.

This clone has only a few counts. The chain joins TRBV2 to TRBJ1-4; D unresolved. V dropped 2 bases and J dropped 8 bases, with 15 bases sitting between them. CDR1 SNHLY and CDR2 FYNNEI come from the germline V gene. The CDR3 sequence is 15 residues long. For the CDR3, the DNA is TGTGCCAGCAGTGAACCCCCAGGCCAAGGGGAAAAACTGTTTTTT. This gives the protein CASSEPPGQGEKLFF.

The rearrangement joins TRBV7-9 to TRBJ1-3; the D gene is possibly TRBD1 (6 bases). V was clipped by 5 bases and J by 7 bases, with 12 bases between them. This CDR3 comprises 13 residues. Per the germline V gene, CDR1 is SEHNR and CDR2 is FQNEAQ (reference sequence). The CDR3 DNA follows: TGTGCCAGCAGCCCATCGCAGGGGAACACCATATATTTT. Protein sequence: CASSPSQGNTIYF.

Written as DNA, the CDR3 is TGTGCCAGCACCTTACGGGACGGCGATAATTCACCCCTCCACTTT. This encodes CASTLRDGDNSPLHF. The chain uses TRBV6-4 and TRBJ1-6; D might be TRBD1 (5 bases). Per germline, CDR1 MRHNA and CDR2 SNTAGT. The CDR3 extends over 15 amino acids. V lost 7 bases and J lost 5, with 15 bases in between.

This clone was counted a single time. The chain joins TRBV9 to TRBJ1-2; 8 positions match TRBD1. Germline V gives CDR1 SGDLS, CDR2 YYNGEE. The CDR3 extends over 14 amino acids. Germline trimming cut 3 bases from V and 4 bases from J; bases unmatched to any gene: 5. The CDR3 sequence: CASSAGQGGYGYTF. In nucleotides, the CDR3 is TGTGCCAGCAGCGCAGGACAGGGCGGCTATGGCTACACCTTC.

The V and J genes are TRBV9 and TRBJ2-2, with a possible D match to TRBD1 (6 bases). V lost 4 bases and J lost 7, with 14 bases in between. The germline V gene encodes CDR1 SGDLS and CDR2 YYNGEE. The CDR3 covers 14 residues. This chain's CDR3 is CASSINTGYGELFF. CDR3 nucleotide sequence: TGTGCCAGCAGCATCAATACAGGGTACGGGGAGCTGTTTTTT.

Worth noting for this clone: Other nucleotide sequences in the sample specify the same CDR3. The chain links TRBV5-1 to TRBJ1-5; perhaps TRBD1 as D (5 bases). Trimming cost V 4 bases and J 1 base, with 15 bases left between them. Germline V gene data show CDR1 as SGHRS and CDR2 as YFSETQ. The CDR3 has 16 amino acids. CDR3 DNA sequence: TGCGCCAGCAGCCCCGATTTCGGGGGGAGCAATCAGCCCCAGCATTTT. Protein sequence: CASSPDFGGSNQPQHF.

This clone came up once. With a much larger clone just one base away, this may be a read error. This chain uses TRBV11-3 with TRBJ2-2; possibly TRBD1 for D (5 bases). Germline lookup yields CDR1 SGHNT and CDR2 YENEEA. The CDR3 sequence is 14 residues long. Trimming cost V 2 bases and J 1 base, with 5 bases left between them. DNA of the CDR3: TGTGCCAGCAGCTTACAGGGGAACACCGGGGAGCTGTTTTTT. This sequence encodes CASSLQGNTGELFF.

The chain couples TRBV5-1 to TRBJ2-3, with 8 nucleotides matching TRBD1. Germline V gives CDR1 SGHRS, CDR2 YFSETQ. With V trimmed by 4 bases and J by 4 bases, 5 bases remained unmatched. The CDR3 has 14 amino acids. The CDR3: CASSPGQEADTQYF. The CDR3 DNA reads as TGCGCCAGCAGCCCGGGACAGGAGGCAGATACGCAGTATTTT.

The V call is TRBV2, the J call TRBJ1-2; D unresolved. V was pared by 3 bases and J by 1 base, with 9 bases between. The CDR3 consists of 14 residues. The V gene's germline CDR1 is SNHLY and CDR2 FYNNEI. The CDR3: CASSDGLLNYGYTF. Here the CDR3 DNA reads TGTGCCAGCAGTGATGGGTTACTTAACTATGGCTACACCTTC. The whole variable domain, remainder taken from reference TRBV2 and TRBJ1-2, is EPEVTQTPSHQVTQMGQEVILRCVPISNHLYFYWYRQILGQKVEFLVSFYNNEISEKSEIFDDQFSVERPDGSNFTLKIRSTKLEDSAMYFCASSDGLLNYGYTFGSGTRLTVV.

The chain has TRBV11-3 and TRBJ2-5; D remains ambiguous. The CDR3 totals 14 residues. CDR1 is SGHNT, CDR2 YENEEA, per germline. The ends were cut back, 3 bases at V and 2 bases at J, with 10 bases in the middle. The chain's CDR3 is CASSFGPLQETQYF. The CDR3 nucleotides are TGTGCCAGCAGCTTCGGACCTTTGCAAGAGACCCAGTACTTC.

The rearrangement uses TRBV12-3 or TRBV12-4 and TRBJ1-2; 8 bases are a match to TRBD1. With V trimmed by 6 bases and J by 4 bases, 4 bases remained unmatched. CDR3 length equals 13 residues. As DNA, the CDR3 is TGTGCCAGCAGGGAGACAGGGGCCTATGGCTACACCTTC. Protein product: CASRETGAYGYTF.

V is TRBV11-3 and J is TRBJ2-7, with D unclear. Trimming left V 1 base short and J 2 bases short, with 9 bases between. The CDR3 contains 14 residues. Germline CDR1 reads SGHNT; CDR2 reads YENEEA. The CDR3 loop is CASSLGIGAYEQYV. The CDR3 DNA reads TGTGCCAGCAGCTTAGGGATAGGCGCCTACGAGCAGTACGTC.

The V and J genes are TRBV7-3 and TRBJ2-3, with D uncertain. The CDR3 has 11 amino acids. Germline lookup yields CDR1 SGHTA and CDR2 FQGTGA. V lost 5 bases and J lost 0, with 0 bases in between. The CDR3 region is CASSSTDTQYF. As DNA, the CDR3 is TGTGCCAGCAGCAGCACAGATACGCAGTATTTT. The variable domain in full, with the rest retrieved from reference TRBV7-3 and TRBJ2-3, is GAGVSQTPSNKVTEKGKYVELRCDPISGHTALYWYRQSLGQGPEFLIYFQGTGAADDSGLPNDRFFAVRPEGSVSTLKIQRTERGDSAVYLCASSSTDTQYFGPGTRLTVL.

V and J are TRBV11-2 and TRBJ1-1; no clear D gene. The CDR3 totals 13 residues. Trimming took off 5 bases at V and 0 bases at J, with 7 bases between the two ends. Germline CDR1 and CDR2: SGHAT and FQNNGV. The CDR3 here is CASSPLLNTEAFF. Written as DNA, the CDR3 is TGTGCCAGCAGCCCCCTCCTGAACACTGAAGCTTTCTTT.